These T cell receptor beta chains were read from a single sample in a study of blood T cell repertoires in COVID-19. Here immunoSEQ multiplex PCR was the method, and the copy in TCRdb shows in-frame clones only, minus some. The table lists roughly 150,000 clones, 80% of them singletons. Sequenced sample: PBMCs or T cells enriched from blood (not recorded which). These receptors all come from a middle-aged man who had recovered from COVID-19. CDR3s include the opening cysteine and the closing phenylalanine or tryptophan. The order of the fields is V gene, D gene, J gene, clone size, CDR3 DNA, CDR3 protein. D genes are given only for firm matches. Clone size is shown for a subset of rows, as once, few, many or a class of expanded clone.

>TRBV30|TRBD1|TRBJ2-4|-
TGTGCCTGGACACAATCAGGGGGCCGAACCAAAAACATTCAGTACTTC
CAWTQSGGRTKNIQYF
>TRBV30|-|TRBJ1-3|few
TGTGCCTGGAGTGAGGGCTCTAGCGGAAACACCATATATTTT
CAWSEGSSGNTIYF
>TRBV7-8|-|TRBJ2-7|-
TGTGCCAGCAGCCCGGGAATTTCCTACGAGCAGTACTTC
CASSPGISYEQYF
>TRBV7-9|TRBD2|TRBJ2-3|-
TGTGCCAGCAGCTCTCGAATGGGACTAGCGGGGACACAGACAGATACGCAGTATTTT
CASSSRMGLAGTQTDTQYF
>TRBV7-9|-|TRBJ1-6|few
TGTGCCAGCAGCCTCGACAGTTCCTATAATTCACCCCTCCACTTT
CASSLDSSYNSPLHF
>TRBV29-1|-|TRBJ1-2|few
TGCAGCGTTGGAGTCAGCGCCTTAGCTAACTATGGCTACACCTTC
CSVGVSALANYGYTF
>TRBV24-1|TRBD2|TRBJ2-1|-
TGTGCCACCAGTGCCGGAGGTAGCGGGGGGAGTTTGAATGAGCAGTTCTTC
CATSAGGSGGSLNEQFF
>TRBV24-1|-|TRBJ2-2|once
TGTGCCACCAGTGATAAAGCCAGGGGAAACACCGGGGAGCTGTTTTTT
CATSDKARGNTGELFF
>TRBV19|TRBD1|TRBJ1-2|-
TGTGCCAGTAGTATATCTTCGGGGACAGGGTTTAACTATGGCTACACCTTC
CASSISSGTGFNYGYTF
>TRBV9|-|TRBJ1-2|-
TGTGCCAGCACCACCGGACTAAACTATGGCTACACCTTC
CASTTGLNYGYTF
>TRBV11-2|TRBD2|TRBJ2-1|-
TGTGCCAGCAGCCCCGATGGCCCAGCGGGGGGGCCTCATGAGCAGTTCTTC
CASSPDGPAGGPHEQFF
>TRBV30|-|TRBJ1-5|once
TGTGCCTGGAGTGTAACAGGGTATCAGCCCCAGCATTTT
CAWSVTGYQPQHF
>TRBV7-9|-|TRBJ1-5|-
TGTGCCAGCAGCGAACAGGATCAGCCCCAGCATTTT
CASSEQDQPQHF
>TRBV27|-|TRBJ1-2|-
TGTGCCAGCAGTCCTCGACAGCCAAGGGTCTATGGCTACACCTTC
CASSPRQPRVYGYTF
>TRBV19|TRBD1|TRBJ1-1|many
TGTGCCAGTAGCCAGGTCACAGGGGCTGAAGCTTTCTTT
CASSQVTGAEAFF
>TRBV3-1/TRBV3-2|-|TRBJ2-4|-
TGTGCCAGCAGCCAAGGGAGCCAAAACATTCAGTACTTC
CASSQGSQNIQYF
>TRBV7-2|TRBD1|TRBJ2-5|-
TGTGCCAGCAGCCCAGGACAGGGGAGGGAGACCCAGTACTTC
CASSPGQGRETQYF
>TRBV7-2|-|TRBJ1-2|-
TGTGCCAGCGGGGGCCAGACCTCCTTTGATGGCTACACCTTC
CASGGQTSFDGYTF
>TRBV19|TRBD1|TRBJ2-2|-
TGTGCCAGTAGATTACAGGGGTCGGGGGAGCTGTTTTTT
CASRLQGSGELFF
>TRBV5-1|-|TRBJ2-3|few
TGCGCCAGCAGCCGTTCAGGGACAGATACGCAGTATTTT
CASSRSGTDTQYF
>TRBV5-1|-|TRBJ1-4|-
TGCGCCAGCAGCCGGACAGCCTTAGCAACTAATGAAAAACTGTTTTTT
CASSRTALATNEKLFF
>TRBV7-2|TRBD1|TRBJ2-2|-
TGTGCCAGCAGCACGGGACAGGGAAACACCGGGGAGCTGTTTTTT
CASSTGQGNTGELFF
>TRBV2|-|TRBJ2-7|-
TGTGCCAGCAGTGCTGCGGGGGCTTACGAGCAGTACTTC
CASSAAGAYEQYF
>TRBV10-3|TRBD1|TRBJ1-1|-
TGTGCCATCACCAAGGGACAGGGGAACACTGAAGCTTTCTTT
CAITKGQGNTEAFF
>TRBV5-1|TRBD2|TRBJ2-1|-
TGCGCCAGCAGCGTGGCCCCAGCGGGGGGGATAAATGAGCAGTTCTTC
CASSVAPAGGINEQFF
>TRBV5-8|TRBD1|TRBJ2-2|-
TGTGCCAGCAGACCCAGGACAGGGAGATACACCGGGGAGCTGTTTTTT
CASRPRTGRYTGELFF
>TRBV6-5|-|TRBJ1-1|few
TGTGCCAGCAGTTGGGCAGGGCGGGCTTTCTTT
CASSWAGRAFF
>TRBV29-1|-|TRBJ1-2|-
TGCAGCGTTGATGCGGCTAGCTACACCTTC
CSVDAASYTF
>TRBV20-1|-|TRBJ1-5|-
TGCAGTGTGGGGGCGAATCAGCCCCAGCATTTT
CSVGANQPQHF
>TRBV14|-|TRBJ1-1|many
TGTGCCAGCAGCCAACACGGCGGGAACACTGAAGCTTTCTTT
CASSQHGGNTEAFF
>TRBV15|-|TRBJ1-5|-
TGTGCCACCAGCAGAGACAGCCCCCCCCAGGAGCCCCAGCATTTT
CATSRDSPPQEPQHF
>TRBV18|TRBD1|TRBJ2-7|-
TGTGCCAGCTCACCCGAGACAGGGTCCTACGAGCAGTACTTC
CASSPETGSYEQYF
>TRBV3-1/TRBV3-2|-|TRBJ1-1|-
TGTGCCAGCAGTCAACTCCGGGGGGGGACTGAAGCTTTCTTT
CASSQLRGGTEAFF
>TRBV9|TRBD2|TRBJ2-5|once
TGTGCCAGCAGCCCCCCCCGGGGGGAAGAGACCCAGTACTTC
CASSPPRGEETQYF
>TRBV7-9|-|TRBJ2-5|-
TGTGCCAGCAGCTTAGCTCCGGGGGGCCTAATAGAGACCCAGTACTTC
CASSLAPGGLIETQYF
>TRBV4-1|-|TRBJ1-4|-
TGCGCCAGCAGCCACGCATCGATCAGACTTAATGAAAAACTGTTTTTT
CASSHASIRLNEKLFF
>TRBV25-1|-|TRBJ2-2|-
TGTGCCAGCAGTGAATTTGGCAAGAACACCGGGGAGCTGTTTTTT
CASSEFGKNTGELFF
>TRBV7-2|-|TRBJ2-3|-
TGTGCCAGCAGCTTAGAGTATGGAGGGGATACGCAGTATTTT
CASSLEYGGDTQYF
>TRBV6-1|-|TRBJ1-3|-
TGTGCCAGCAGTGAAGGGCAGGAAGGAAACACCATATATTTT
CASSEGQEGNTIYF
>TRBV18|-|TRBJ1-1|-
TGTGCCAGCTCACCTCCAGAGGGAGGGAACACTGAAGCTTTCTTT
CASSPPEGGNTEAFF
>TRBV18|TRBD1|TRBJ2-5|-
TGTGCCAGCTCACTAGACAGGGGAGAGACCCAGTACTTC
CASSLDRGETQYF
>TRBV27|TRBD1|TRBJ2-2|once
TGTGCCAGCAGTCCTGGACAGGGAAGGGCTCGGGAGGAGCTGTTTTTT
CASSPGQGRAREELFF
>TRBV27|TRBD2|TRBJ2-1|-
TGTGCCAGCAGTTTTAGCGGGGGGATTATCAATGAGCAGTTCTTC
CASSFSGGIINEQFF
>TRBV3-1/TRBV3-2|TRBD1|TRBJ1-2|-
TGTGCCAGCAGCCAAGGACCCTCCGGACAGGGGAAGTATGGCTACACCTTC
CASSQGPSGQGKYGYTF
>TRBV5-4|TRBD1|TRBJ1-4|-
TGTGCCAGCAGCTCCCGGGACAGGGATGATGAAAAACTGTTTTTT
CASSSRDRDDEKLFF
>TRBV7-6|TRBD2|TRBJ2-7|-
TGTGCCAGCAGCCCTATAACGGGGGGGCAGTACGAGCAGTACTTC
CASSPITGGQYEQYF
>TRBV9|-|TRBJ2-2|-
TGTGCCAGCAGCGTAAGGGGCAGTTCGAACACCGGGGAGCTGTTTTTT
CASSVRGSSNTGELFF
>TRBV9|TRBD1|TRBJ1-2|-
TGTGCCAGCAGCCCGAGCGGGACAGGGGATCCCTATGGCTACACCTTC
CASSPSGTGDPYGYTF
>TRBV11-2|TRBD2|TRBJ2-5|-
TGTGCCAGCAGCTCCCTAGCGGGGGGTACGGAGACCCAGTACTTC
CASSSLAGGTETQYF
>TRBV4-2|TRBD2|TRBJ2-1|-
TGTGCCAGCAGCCAGCCCGGCTCCAAGGGACTAGCCCACAATGAGCAGTTCTTC
CASSQPGSKGLAHNEQFF
>TRBV5-1|TRBD2|TRBJ2-5|-
TGCGCCAGCAGCTTGGAGGCTCGTGTAGCGGGGGTGCAAGAGACCCAGTACTTC
CASSLEARVAGVQETQYF
>TRBV29-1|-|TRBJ2-6|-
TGCAGCGCCCTGGGACAAGGAGCTGGGGCCAACGTCCTGACTTTC
CSALGQGAGANVLTF
>TRBV7-9|TRBD1|TRBJ1-1|-
TGTGCCAGCAGCTACGGACAGGGGGCTGCTAAAGCTTTCTTT
CASSYGQGAAKAFF